This T cell receptor beta chain is from a study of immune evolution from preneoplasia to lung adenocarcinoma. Germline CDR1 and CDR2: MNHEY and SMNVEV (reference sequence). The CDR3 extends over 13 amino acids. Deletions cut 5 bases from V and 6 bases from J, with 11 bases between. The method was immunoSEQ multiplex PCR; TCRdb's version includes in-frame clones alone and lacks a portion of them. Among around 13,000 clones, about 80% were seen once, and the ten largest hold 4% to 5%. The table lists this clone with a count of one. The receptor was isolated from a person aged 65 to 85 with lung adenocarcinoma. Sequenced material: FFPE minimally invasive lung adenocarcinoma tissue. The chain combines TRBV27 with TRBJ2-1; D is perhaps TRBD1 or TRBD2 (5 bases each). CDR3 in amino acids: CASSGDGSNEQFF. The CDR3 DNA sequence: TGTGCCAGCAGTGGGGACGGTTCCAATGAGCAGTTCTTC.